A selection of T cell receptor beta chains follows, all from one sample in a study of T cell responses to AZD1222 COVID-19 vaccine. Sequencing was performed with immunoSEQ multiplex PCR; in TCRdb, only in-frame clones are kept and a portion is missing. The data contain around 140,000 clones, more than 85% of them singletons. Source: peripheral blood, taken on day 0 of AZD1222 vaccination. These receptor sequences come from an adult in good health. Both conserved end residues are part of each CDR3. The order of the fields is J gene, clone size, CDR3 length, D gene, V gene, CDR3 DNA, CDR3 protein. A D gene is named only where the DNA matches it firmly. Clone sizes are given selectively: once, few, many, or a class where the clone is expanded.

TRBJ1-2,once,12,-,TRBV5-1,TGCGCCAGCAGCTTGGGATCCTATGGCTACACCTTC,CASSLGSYGYTF
TRBJ1-5,-,16,-,TRBV19,TGTGCCAGTAGTCAATGGGGAGATTTTAGCAATCAGCCCCAGCATTTT,CASSQWGDFSNQPQHF
TRBJ2-7,-,13,-,TRBV7-3,TGTGCCAGCAGCTTAGACTATACCTACGAGCAGTACTTC,CASSLDYTYEQYF
TRBJ1-2,-,16,-,TRBV6-1,TGTGCCAGCAGTGAAAACGGGTTTCAACTAATGAGGGGCTACACCTTC,CASSENGFQLMRGYTF
TRBJ1-2,-,16,TRBD1,TRBV24-1,TGTGCCACCAGTAACCCGGGACAGGGGTCCGACTATGGCTACACCTTC,CATSNPGQGSDYGYTF
TRBJ2-7,-,13,-,TRBV5-5,TGTGCCAGCAGCCTCCCGGATGGCTACGAGCAGTACTTC,CASSLPDGYEQYF
TRBJ2-7,-,12,-,TRBV28,TGTGCCAGAAAGTTTAGGTGGAGCGAGCAGTACTTC,CARKFRWSEQYF
TRBJ2-1,-,14,-,TRBV9,TGTGCCAGCAGCGTAGGTTCCAGCGGCAATGAGCAGTTCTTC,CASSVGSSGNEQFF
TRBJ2-7,-,12,TRBD1,TRBV6-5,TGTGTCACTGGACAGGCCCTCTACGAGCAGTACTTC,CVTGQALYEQYF
TRBJ2-3,-,13,-,TRBV30,TGTGCCTGGAGCCCGGGAGTGGTGGATACGCAGTATTTT,CAWSPGVVDTQYF
TRBJ2-1,-,15,TRBD1,TRBV27,TGTGCCAGCAGTCACGGGGACAGAGGGCACAATGAGCAGTTCTTC,CASSHGDRGHNEQFF
TRBJ1-1,-,13,-,TRBV2,TGTGCCAGCAGTGAGGGGGGCTTCACTGAAGCTTTCTTT,CASSEGGFTEAFF
TRBJ2-1,-,15,-,TRBV5-1,TGCGCCAGCAGCTTGTGGGGGACACAAGACAATGAGCAGTTCTTC,CASSLWGTQDNEQFF
TRBJ2-7,-,13,-,TRBV21-1,TGTGCCAGCAGCAAGAAACAGTCGTCCGAGCAGTACTTC,CASSKKQSSEQYF
TRBJ2-1,-,15,-,TRBV15,TGTGCCACCAGCAGAGAAGGGAGAATCAACAATGAGCAGTTCTTC,CATSREGRINNEQFF
TRBJ1-2,once,15,TRBD1,TRBV6-5,TGTGCCAGCAGTCGCCCGGGACAGGGGGCATGGGGCTACACCTTC,CASSRPGQGAWGYTF
TRBJ2-3,-,15,-,TRBV27,TGTGCCAGCGGCCCCTGGGCGAGAAGCACAGATACGCAGTATTTT,CASGPWARSTDTQYF
TRBJ2-7,-,12,-,TRBV30,TGTGCCTGGAGTTGGCAGAGCTACGAGCAGTACTTC,CAWSWQSYEQYF
TRBJ2-5,few,13,-,TRBV29-1,TGCAGCTCGGAGGGTACTGGACGGGAGACCCAGTACTTC,CSSEGTGRETQYF
TRBJ2-3,-,17,-,TRBV2,TGTGCCTGGAACCTAGCGAAGGGGGCGAGTAGCACAGATACGCAGTATTTT,CAWNLAKGASSTDTQYF
TRBJ1-1,-,15,TRBD1,TRBV7-2,TGTGCCAGCAGCTTAGCAGGAGGGGGCGCTGATCAAGCTTTCTTT,CASSLAGGGADQAFF
TRBJ2-5,-,11,-,TRBV6-5,TGTGCCAGCAGTTACTCGAAGACCCAGTACTTC,CASSYSKTQYF
TRBJ2-7,-,16,TRBD2,TRBV5-6,TGTGCCAGCAGTGTACCCAGCGGGAGGGCCGGCGACGAGCAGTACTTC,CASSVPSGRAGDEQYF
TRBJ2-1,-,18,TRBD2,TRBV27,TGTGCCAGCAGTGGGCAAGGACTAGCGGGGAGGGGATACAATGAGCAGTTCTTC,CASSGQGLAGRGYNEQFF
TRBJ2-1,few,19,TRBD2,TRBV4-1,TGCGCCAGCAGCGGACCGGGACTAGCGGGGGGTAGCTCCTACAATGAGCAGTTCTTC,CASSGPGLAGGSSYNEQFF
TRBJ1-1,-,14,-,TRBV5-8,TGTGCCAGCAGCGGGGGGTCATTGCGGACTGAAGCTTTCTTT,CASSGGSLRTEAFF
TRBJ2-7,-,15,TRBD1,TRBV18,TGTGCCAGCTCACCGTCACAGGGGGTCCGGTGGGAGCAGTACTTC,CASSPSQGVRWEQYF
TRBJ2-2,-,14,TRBD2,TRBV11-2,TGTGCCAGCAGCAAAGCGGGGGGGACCGGGGAGCTGTTTTTT,CASSKAGGTGELFF
TRBJ2-1,-,12,-,TRBV10-3,TGTGCCATCAGTCCCAGGGGAAGGCAGCAGTTCTTC,CAISPRGRQQFF
TRBJ1-5,-,12,-,TRBV19,TGTGCCAGTAGTATCCGGACTCAGCCCCAGCATTTT,CASSIRTQPQHF
TRBJ1-2,-,15,-,TRBV14,TGTGCCAGCAGCCAAGATCGGCAGGCTCGGTATGGCTACACCTTC,CASSQDRQARYGYTF
TRBJ1-1,once,18,-,TRBV19,TGTGCCAGTAGTATACCCGAAAGGAGGGGGAGAATGAACACTGAAGCTTTCTTT,CASSIPERRGRMNTEAFF
TRBJ1-1,-,15,TRBD1,TRBV4-3,TGCGCCAGCAGCCAAGGAAGGTGGGGACAGCCTGAAGCTTTCTTT,CASSQGRWGQPEAFF
TRBJ2-7,-,14,TRBD1,TRBV30,TGTGCCTGGAGTGTATGGGACAGGGGCTACGAGCAGTACTTC,CAWSVWDRGYEQYF
TRBJ2-7,-,16,TRBD1,TRBV5-6,TGTGCCAGCAGCTTGGTAGGGGGACAGGGCTCCTCCGAGCAGTACTTC,CASSLVGGQGSSEQYF
TRBJ2-7,-,17,TRBD2,TRBV5-1,TGCGCCAGCAGCCCGGGACTAGCGGGCCCCAGCTCCTACGAGCAGTACTTC,CASSPGLAGPSSYEQYF
TRBJ1-1,-,16,-,TRBV4-1,TGCGCCAGCAGTCACCTTTCGCAGGGGCCGAACACTGAAGCTTTCTTT,CASSHLSQGPNTEAFF
TRBJ2-2,-,13,-,TRBV14,TGTGCCAGCAGCCAGGGTGACACCGGGGAGCTGTTTTTT,CASSQGDTGELFF
TRBJ1-6,-,15,-,TRBV10-3,TGTGCCATCCGGGGGGGGGCAGAGAATAATTCACCCCTCCACTTT,CAIRGGAENNSPLHF
TRBJ2-7,-,14,TRBD2,TRBV18,TGTGCCAGCTCACCGCGGGAGGGCCTCTACGAGCAGTACTTC,CASSPREGLYEQYF
TRBJ1-1,-,15,-,TRBV7-3,TGTGCCAGCAGCTCTGGGGGGCAGGGAGGCACTGAAGCTTTCTTT,CASSSGGQGGTEAFF
TRBJ2-7,-,13,-,TRBV20-1,TGCAGTGCTAGTGGGGACTCGACCCGGAGCATGTACTTC,CSASGDSTRSMYF
TRBJ2-1,-,15,TRBD2,TRBV3-1/TRBV3-2,TGTGCCAGCAGGCTAACTAGCGGGAGTAGAAATGAGCAGTTCTTC,CASRLTSGSRNEQFF
TRBJ1-1,-,15,TRBD1,TRBV2,TGTGCCAGCAGTGCGGGGACAGGAAAGTCGACTGAAGCTTTCTTT,CASSAGTGKSTEAFF
TRBJ2-1,-,14,TRBD2,TRBV15,TGTGCCACCAGCAGATCAACTAGCGGTGTTGAGCAGTTCTTC,CATSRSTSGVEQFF